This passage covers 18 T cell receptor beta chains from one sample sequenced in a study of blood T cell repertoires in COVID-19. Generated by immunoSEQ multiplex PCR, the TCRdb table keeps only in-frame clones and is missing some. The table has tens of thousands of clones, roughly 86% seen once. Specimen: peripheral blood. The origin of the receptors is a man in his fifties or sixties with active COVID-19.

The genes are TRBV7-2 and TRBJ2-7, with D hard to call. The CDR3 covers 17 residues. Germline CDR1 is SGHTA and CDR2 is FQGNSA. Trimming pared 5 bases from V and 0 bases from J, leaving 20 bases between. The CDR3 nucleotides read TGTGCCAGCAGCCCCGGTCTGGGCCGGTTTATCTCCTACGAGCAGTACTTC. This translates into CASSPGLGRFISYEQYF.

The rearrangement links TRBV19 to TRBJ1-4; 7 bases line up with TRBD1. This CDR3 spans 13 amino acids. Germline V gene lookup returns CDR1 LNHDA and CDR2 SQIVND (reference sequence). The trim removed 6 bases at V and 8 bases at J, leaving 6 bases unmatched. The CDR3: CASRKGGVEKLFF. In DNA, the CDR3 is TGTGCCAGTAGGAAAGGGGGCGTGGAAAAACTGTTTTTT.

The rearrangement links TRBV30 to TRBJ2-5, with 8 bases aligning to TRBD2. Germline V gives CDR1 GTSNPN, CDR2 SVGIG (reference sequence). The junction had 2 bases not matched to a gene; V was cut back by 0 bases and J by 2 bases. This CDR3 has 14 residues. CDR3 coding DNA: TGTGCCTGGAGTGTACGGGGGGGGCAAGAGACCCAGTACTTC. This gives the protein CAWSVRGGQETQYF.

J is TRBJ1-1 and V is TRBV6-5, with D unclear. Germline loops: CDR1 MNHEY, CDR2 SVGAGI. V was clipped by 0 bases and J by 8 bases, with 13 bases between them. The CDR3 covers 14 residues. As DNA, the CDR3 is TGTGCCAGCAGTTACTCCTCTAGGCGGTTCGAAGCTTTCTTT. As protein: CASSYSSRRFEAFF.

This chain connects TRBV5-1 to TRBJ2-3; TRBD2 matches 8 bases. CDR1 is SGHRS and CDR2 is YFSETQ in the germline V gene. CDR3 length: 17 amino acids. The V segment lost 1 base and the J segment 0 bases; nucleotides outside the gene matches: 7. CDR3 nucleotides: TGCGCCAGCAGCTTGAGCGGGGGTCGCCCTAGCACAGATACGCAGTATTTT. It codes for CASSLSGGRPSTDTQYF.

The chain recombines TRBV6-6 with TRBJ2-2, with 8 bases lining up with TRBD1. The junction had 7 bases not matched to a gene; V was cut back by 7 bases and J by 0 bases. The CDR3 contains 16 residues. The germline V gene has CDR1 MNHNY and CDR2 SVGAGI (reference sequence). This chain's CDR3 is CASTKRQGTNTGELFF. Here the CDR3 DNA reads TGTGCCAGCACAAAGAGACAGGGGACGAACACCGGGGAGCTGTTTTTT.

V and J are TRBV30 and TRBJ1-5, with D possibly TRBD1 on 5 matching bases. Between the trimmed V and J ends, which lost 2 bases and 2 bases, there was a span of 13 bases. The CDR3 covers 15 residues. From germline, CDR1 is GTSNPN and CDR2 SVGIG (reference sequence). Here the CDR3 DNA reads TGTGCCTGGAGTCCCAGGGCAGACGGCAATCAGCCCCAGCATTTT. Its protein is CAWSPRADGNQPQHF.

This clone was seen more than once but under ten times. The CDR3: CASNDRGAGNTIYF. As DNA, the CDR3 is TGTGCCAGCAACGATCGGGGGGCCGGAAACACCATATATTTT. The gene calls are TRBV5-6 and TRBJ1-3; tentatively, D is TRBD1 (6 bases). From germline, CDR1 is SGHDT and CDR2 YYEEEE. The CDR3 totals 14 residues. The V end was cut by 6 bases, the J end by 4 bases, with 14 bases between.

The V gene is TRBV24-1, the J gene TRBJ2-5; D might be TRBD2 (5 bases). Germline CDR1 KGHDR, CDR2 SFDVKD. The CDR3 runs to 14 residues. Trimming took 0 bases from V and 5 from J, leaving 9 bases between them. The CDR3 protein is CATSDLGPGETQYF. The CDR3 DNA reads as TGTGCCACCAGTGATTTGGGGCCGGGGGAGACCCAGTACTTC.

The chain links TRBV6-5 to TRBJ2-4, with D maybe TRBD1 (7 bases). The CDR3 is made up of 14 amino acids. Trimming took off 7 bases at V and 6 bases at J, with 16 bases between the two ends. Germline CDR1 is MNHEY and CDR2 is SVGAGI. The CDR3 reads CASIISQGGNIQYF. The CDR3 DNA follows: TGTGCCAGCATTATATCCCAGGGGGGAAACATTCAGTACTTC.

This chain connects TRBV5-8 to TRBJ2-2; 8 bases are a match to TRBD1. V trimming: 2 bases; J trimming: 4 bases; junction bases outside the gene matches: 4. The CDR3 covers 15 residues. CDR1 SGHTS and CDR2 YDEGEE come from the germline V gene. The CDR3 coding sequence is TGTGCCAGCAGCTTAGGACAGGGATTCACCGGGGAGCTGTTTTTT. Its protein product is CASSLGQGFTGELFF.

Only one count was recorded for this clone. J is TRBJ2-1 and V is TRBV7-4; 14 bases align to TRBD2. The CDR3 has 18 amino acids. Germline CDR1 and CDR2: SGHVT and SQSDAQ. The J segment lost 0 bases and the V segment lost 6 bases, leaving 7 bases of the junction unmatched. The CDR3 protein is CASRIGLAGGFSYNEQFF. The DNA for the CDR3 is TGTGCCAGCAGGATAGGACTAGCGGGGGGTTTCTCCTACAATGAGCAGTTCTTC.

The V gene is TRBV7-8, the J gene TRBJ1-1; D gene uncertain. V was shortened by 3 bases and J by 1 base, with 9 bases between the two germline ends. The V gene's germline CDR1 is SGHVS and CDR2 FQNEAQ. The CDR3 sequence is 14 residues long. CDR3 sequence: CASSFKGGNTEAFF. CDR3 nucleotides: TGTGCCAGCAGCTTTAAGGGAGGGAACACTGAAGCTTTCTTT. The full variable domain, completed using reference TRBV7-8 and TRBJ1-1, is GAGVSQSPRYKVAKRGQDVALRCDPISGHVSLFWYQQALGQGPEFLTYFQNEAQLDKSGLPSDRFFAERPEGSVSTLKIQRTQQEDSAVYLCASSFKGGNTEAFFGQGTRLTVV.

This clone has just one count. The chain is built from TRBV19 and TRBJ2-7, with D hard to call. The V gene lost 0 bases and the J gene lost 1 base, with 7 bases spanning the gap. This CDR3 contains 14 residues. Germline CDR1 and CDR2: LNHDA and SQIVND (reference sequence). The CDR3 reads CASSIDRRSYEQYF. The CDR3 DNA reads TGTGCCAGTAGTATAGACAGGCGATCCTACGAGCAGTACTTC.

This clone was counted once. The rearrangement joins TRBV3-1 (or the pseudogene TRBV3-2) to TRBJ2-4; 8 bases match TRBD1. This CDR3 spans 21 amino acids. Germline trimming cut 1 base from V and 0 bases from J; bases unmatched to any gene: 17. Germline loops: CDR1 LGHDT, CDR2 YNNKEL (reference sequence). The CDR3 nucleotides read TGTGCCAGCAGCCAAGGGCCCCCAGGGGGCCGAGGGAGCCTAGCCAAAAACATTCAGTACTTC. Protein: CASSQGPPGGRGSLAKNIQYF.

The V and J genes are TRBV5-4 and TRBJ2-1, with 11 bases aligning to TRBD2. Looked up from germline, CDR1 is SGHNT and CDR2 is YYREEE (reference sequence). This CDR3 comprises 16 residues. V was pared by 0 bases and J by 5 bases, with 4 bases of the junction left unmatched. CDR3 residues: CASSLGGTSGNNEQFF. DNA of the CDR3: TGTGCCAGCAGCTTGGGGGGGACTAGCGGCAACAATGAGCAGTTCTTC.

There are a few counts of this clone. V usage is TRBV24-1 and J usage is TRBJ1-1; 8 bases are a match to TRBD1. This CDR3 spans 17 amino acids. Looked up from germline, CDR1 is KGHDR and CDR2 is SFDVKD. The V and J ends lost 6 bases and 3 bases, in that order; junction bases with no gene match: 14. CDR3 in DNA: TGTGCCACCAGTACATCCTCGGACAGGGCCCTTTACACTGAAGCTTTCTTT. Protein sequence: CATSTSSDRALYTEAFF.

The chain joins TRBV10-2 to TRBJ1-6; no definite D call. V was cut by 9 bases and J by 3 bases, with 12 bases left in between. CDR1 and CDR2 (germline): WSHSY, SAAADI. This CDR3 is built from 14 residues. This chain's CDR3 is CASRGGSYNSPLHF. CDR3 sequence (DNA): TGCGCCAGTAGAGGCGGAAGCTATAATTCACCCCTCCACTTT.